This TCR beta chain was identified during a study of CD8 T cells in ankylosing spondylitis. Study findings and constraints: Certain motif variants had earlier been reported in reactive arthritis synovial fluid and blood. A motif of fewer than ten highly homologous TCR beta variants was seen as apparently characteristic of ankylosing spondylitis blood. From matched ankylosing spondylitis synovial fluid, disease-linked clones were reportedly recovered at significantly enriched levels.

In its sample, this clonotype was seen many times. Its antigen is not identified. Germline CDR1 SGHVS, CDR2 FQNEAQ. Between the trimmed V and J ends, which lost 1 base and 5 bases, there was a span of 14 bases. The length of the CDR3 is 15 residues. TCRdb used MiXCR to reprocess the 5' RACE reads, holding one entry per CDR3 protein. Among about 340,000 distinct CDR3 sequences listed, 7.5% to 9% were seen once. This sequence was found in a male donor with ankylosing spondylitis. Input material: blood, either unsorted or a sorted T cell fraction (not recorded which). The rearrangement joins TRBV7-8 to TRBJ2-5; TRBD2 is a possible D gene (6 bases). In DNA form, the CDR3 reads TGTGCCAGCAGCTTAGGATTTAGCGGATGGGAGACCCAGTACTTC. Translated, it gives CASSLGFSGWETQYF.